These 21 T cell receptor beta chains share one sample of origin, sequenced in a study of blood T cell repertoires in COVID-19. Clones were sequenced by immunoSEQ multiplex PCR, and TCRdb holds only the in-frame ones, with some missing. The sample includes under 300,000 clones, under 90% of them seen just once. The sample was peripheral blood. The origin of the receptors is a woman in her sixties or seventies with active or convalescent COVID-19.

V and J are TRBV27 and TRBJ2-7, with 9 nucleotides matching TRBD1. V shed 9 bases and J 3 bases; nucleotides not matched to a gene: 9. The CDR3 is 14 residues long. Germline V gene sequence: CDR1 MNHEY, CDR2 SMNVEV (reference sequence). This CDR3 reads CASKRQGEYYEQYF. In DNA form, the CDR3 reads TGTGCCAGTAAAAGACAGGGGGAATACTACGAGCAGTACTTC.

The V and J genes are TRBV19 and TRBJ1-1, with a possible D match to TRBD1 (5 bases). CDR3 size: 12 residues. V lost 8 bases and J lost 10, with 17 bases in between. The V gene's germline CDR1 is LNHDA and CDR2 SQIVND (reference sequence). CDR3 nucleotide sequence: TGTGCCAGTGTTGGTCTGGGCGGGGCAGCTTTCTTT. Translating gives CASVGLGGAAFF.

The chain links TRBV6-5 to TRBJ1-6; TRBD1 matches 7 bases. CDR1 and CDR2 from the germline V gene are MNHEY and SVGAGI. Trimming at V came to 4 bases and at J to 9 bases, leaving 6 bases not matched to a gene. CDR3 size: 14 residues. For the CDR3, the DNA is TGTGCCAGCAGTTTCGACAGGGTGGGTTCACCCCTCCACTTT. Translating gives CASSFDRVGSPLHF.

J is TRBJ2-5 and V is TRBV19; 10 nucleotides agree with TRBD1. There are 16 residues in the CDR3. The junction had 10 bases not matched to a gene; V was cut back by 5 bases and J by 4 bases. Germline V gene data show CDR1 as LNHDA and CDR2 as SQIVND (reference sequence). CDR3 sequence reads: CASSFPGQGSPETQYF. The CDR3 bases are TGTGCCAGTAGTTTCCCGGGACAGGGGAGTCCAGAGACCCAGTACTTC. Full variable domain (remainder filled in from reference TRBV19 and TRBJ2-5): DGGITQSPKYLFRKEGQNVTLSCEQNLNHDAMYWYRQDPGQGLRLIYYSQIVNDFQKGDIAEGYSVSREKKESFPLTVTSAQKNPTAFYLCASSFPGQGSPETQYFGPGTRLLVL.

The chain carries TRBV7-2 and TRBJ2-5; 8 bases are a match to TRBD1. Per the germline V gene, CDR1 is SGHTA and CDR2 is FQGNSA. Germline trimming cut 1 base from V and 5 bases from J; bases unmatched to any gene: 6. The CDR3 runs 15 residues. The CDR3 is CASSLGAGGWETQYF. The CDR3, as DNA: TGTGCCAGCAGCTTAGGGGCAGGGGGCTGGGAGACCCAGTACTTC.

This clone turned up a few times. The chain joins TRBV5-4 to TRBJ1-3; TRBD1 matches at 8 bases. The germline CDR1 and CDR2 sequences are SGHNT and YYREEE (reference sequence). The CDR3 runs 16 residues. V trimming: 4 bases; J trimming: 0 bases; junction bases outside the gene matches: 6. CDR3 in DNA: TGTGCCAGCAGCCGCGGACAGGGTCGCTCTGGAAACACCATATATTTT. Its translation is CASSRGQGRSGNTIYF.

The J gene is TRBJ2-3, the V gene TRBV2; tentatively, D is TRBD2 (5 bases). CDR1 and CDR2 (germline): SNHLY, FYNNEI. CDR3 length: 15 amino acids. The V end was cut by 2 bases, the J end by 3 bases, with 12 bases between. The CDR3, as DNA: TGTGCCAGCAGTGAACTGGGGTCGGGAACAGATACGCAGTATTTT. It encodes CASSELGSGTDTQYF.

This chain uses TRBV12-3 or TRBV12-4 with TRBJ2-3; the D gene is possibly TRBD1 (7 bases). There are 12 residues in the CDR3. V lost 11 bases and J 1 base, leaving 10 bases between the germline ends. This chain's CDR3 is CAGGTGTDTQYF. CDR3 nucleotides: TGTGCCGGGGGGACAGGCACAGATACGCAGTATTTT.

In DNA form, the CDR3 reads TGTGCCAGCAGCCAAACTAGCGGGGGGGCCCACGAGCAGTACTTC. Translated: CASSQTSGGAHEQYF. The rearrangement joins TRBV11-2 to TRBJ2-7, with 13 nucleotides matching TRBD2. Germline values: CDR1 SGHAT, CDR2 FQNNGV. The CDR3 runs 15 residues. Losses at the gene ends were 5 bases for V and 5 bases for J; bases not matched to a gene: 6.

The chain uses TRBV6-5 and TRBJ2-1; no firm D call. The germline V gene has CDR1 MNHEY and CDR2 SVGAGI. The CDR3 contains 13 residues. Deletions cut 0 bases from V and 9 bases from J, with 9 bases between. In DNA form, the CDR3 reads TGTGCCAGCAGTTACTCCGGCGGTACTGAGCAGTTCTTC. Translating it yields CASSYSGGTEQFF.

This clone has a single count. The V and J genes are TRBV5-6 and TRBJ2-5, with 9 bases aligning to TRBD1. This CDR3 comprises 15 residues. With V trimmed by 5 bases and J by 5 bases, 10 bases remained unmatched. The germline V gene has CDR1 SGHDT and CDR2 YYEEEE. CDR3 sequence: CASSRSGTGPETQYF. CDR3 in DNA: TGTGCCAGCAGTCGATCCGGGACAGGGCCGGAGACCCAGTACTTC.

The J gene is TRBJ2-3, the V gene TRBV2; 11 bases match TRBD2. V lost 7 bases, J lost 3 bases, and 6 bases stayed unmatched. The CDR3 is made up of 15 amino acids. Germline V gives CDR1 SNHLY, CDR2 FYNNEI. CDR3 bases: TGTGCCAGCATCACACTAGCGGGGGAGACAGATACGCAGTATTTT. It specifies CASITLAGETDTQYF.

The chain is built from TRBV19 and TRBJ1-5; 7 bases line up with TRBD1. There are 14 residues in the CDR3. The ends lost 4 bases at V and 5 bases at J; junction bases unmatched: 5. Germline V gives CDR1 LNHDA, CDR2 SQIVND (reference sequence). CDR3 in amino acids: CASSTTGSDQPQHF. Written as DNA, the CDR3 is TGTGCCAGTAGTACGACAGGGTCCGATCAGCCCCAGCATTTT.

V and J are TRBV15 and TRBJ2-7; 10 nucleotides align to TRBD1. The V and J ends lost 3 bases and 5 bases, in that order; junction bases with no gene match: 7. This CDR3 region has 15 residues. Germline CDR1 reads LNHNV; CDR2 reads YYDKDF (reference sequence). The CDR3: CATSSGQGGLNEQYF. The DNA for the CDR3 is TGTGCCACCAGCAGCGGACAGGGGGGCTTGAACGAGCAGTACTTC. The whole variable domain, remainder taken from reference TRBV15 and TRBJ2-7, is DAMVIQNPRYQVTQFGKPVTLSCSQTLNHNVMYWYQQKSSQAPKLLFHYYDKDFNNEADTPDNFQSRRPNTSFCFLDIRSPGLGDTAMYLCATSSGQGGLNEQYFGPGTRLTVT.

The rearrangement links TRBV4-1 to TRBJ1-2; 8 bases agree with TRBD1. Germline V gene sequence: CDR1 MGHRA, CDR2 YSYEKL. J gave up 7 bases and V 4 bases, and 8 bases lay outside the gene matches. The CDR3 sequence is 14 residues long. This chain's CDR3 is CASSRETGVRGYTF. As DNA, the CDR3 is TGCGCCAGCAGCCGCGAGACAGGGGTGCGTGGCTACACCTTC.

CDR3 in amino acids: CASSERAGGARGYTF. CDR3 DNA sequence: TGTGCCAGCAGTGAAAGGGCAGGGGGCGCGCGGGGCTACACCTTC. V gene TRBV6-1 combines with J gene TRBJ1-2; 8 nucleotides agree with TRBD1. Germline CDR1 is MNHNS and CDR2 is SASEGT. The CDR3 has 15 residues. V gave up 2 bases and J gave up 8 bases; unmatched junction bases: 10.

CDR3 DNA sequence: TGTGCCAGCTCACCTTTAGGACTAGCCAATGAGCAGTTCTTC. Encoded protein: CASSPLGLANEQFF. V gene TRBV18 combines with J gene TRBJ2-1; the match to TRBD2 covers 8 bases. CDR1 is KGHSH, CDR2 LQKENI, per germline. The CDR3 spans 14 residues. Unmatched junction bases numbered 4, after V lost 3 bases and J lost 6 bases.

V and J are TRBV4-1 and TRBJ2-7, with TRBD2 matching over 7 bases. The CDR3 runs to 15 residues. CDR1 MGHRA and CDR2 YSYEKL come from the germline V gene. J lost 3 bases, V lost 1 base, and 6 bases had no gene match. CDR3 coding DNA: TGCGCCAGCAGCCAAGGCCCCGGGACTAACTACGAGCAGTACTTC. It translates to CASSQGPGTNYEQYF.

The chain joins TRBV13 to TRBJ2-1; the match to TRBD2 covers 8 bases. The CDR3 sequence is 15 residues long. The ends lost 0 bases at V and 6 bases at J; junction bases unmatched: 4. Germline V CDR1 and CDR2: PRHDT, FYEKMQ (reference sequence). The CDR3 reads CASSLGPGLANEQFF. DNA for the CDR3: TGTGCCAGCAGCTTAGGCCCCGGACTAGCCAATGAGCAGTTCTTC.

This clone has a handful of counts. The V and J genes are TRBV24-1 and TRBJ2-5; 7 bases agree with TRBD1. The CDR3 extends over 15 amino acids. With 2 bases clipped from V and 3 bases from J, the junction kept 5 bases outside the gene matches. The germline CDR1 and CDR2 sequences are KGHDR and SFDVKD. CDR3 loop: CATSDYRDREETQYF. For the CDR3, the DNA is TGTGCCACCAGTGATTACCGGGACAGAGAAGAGACCCAGTACTTC.

CDR3: CSVGQGYGYTF. The CDR3 coding sequence is TGCAGCGTTGGGCAGGGCTATGGCTACACCTTC. V gene TRBV29-1 combines with J gene TRBJ1-2, with D perhaps matching TRBD1 (5 bases). Germline V gene lookup returns CDR1 SQVTM and CDR2 ANQGSEA. This CDR3 comprises 11 residues. V was clipped by 4 bases and J by 4 bases, with 7 bases between them.